This TCR beta chain was identified in a study of T cells in Graves' hyperthyroidism and ophthalmopathy. RNA transcripts gave rise to amplified TCR beta CDR3 regions. Researchers ran a first-round RT-PCR on the TCR CDR3 using the HTBI primer set. TCRdb re-derived calls from the multiplex PCR reads in MiXCR, one entry per CDR3 protein. The table records hundreds of thousands of distinct CDR3 sequences, roughly 15% of them present only once. This clonotype was counted ten times or more. What it binds is unknown. Ophthalmopathy in the patients scored at least 3 on Clinical Activity Score and at least 4 on NOSPECS grade, lasting under 3 months. In germline, CDR1 is SEHNR, CDR2 FQNEAQ (reference sequence). The V and J ends lost 6 bases and 5 bases respectively, with 13 bases between them. This CDR3 comprises 13 residues. Overall study results and limits: With a median lead of about 6.9 months before onset, the model predicted ophthalmopathy. Most clonotypes that expanded in the thyroid above 0.001 also showed up in blood.

The receptor comes from a woman aged 18 to 35 with Graves' ophthalmopathy. The sample taken for sequencing was blood. The chain couples TRBV7-9 to TRBJ1-1, with D perhaps TRBD1 (5 bases). This chain's CDR3 is CASRHTEGTEAFF. In DNA form, the CDR3 reads TGTGCCAGCAGACATACGGAGGGGACTGAAGCTTTCTTT.